These 18 T cell receptor beta chains originate from one sample sequenced in a study of response to subunit inactivated influenza vaccine. TCRdb itself ran the RT-PCR reads through MiXCR, one entry per CDR3 protein. The repertoire has 500,000 to 550,000 distinct CDR3 sequences, around 8% of them found once; the top ten carry 10% to 15%. This sample comprised PBMCs from blood, obtained roughly 24 months after vaccination. Receptors originate from a man aged 50 to 69 who received an inactivated influenza vaccine.

The chain couples TRBV6-1 to TRBJ2-2; 7 bases agree with TRBD1. CDR3 length: 15 amino acids. CDR1 and CDR2 from the germline V gene are MNHNS and SASEGT. V lost 8 bases, J lost 0 bases, and 6 bases stayed unmatched. This CDR3 is CASLLDRTNTGELFF. In nucleotides, the CDR3 is TGTGCCAGCCTGTTGGACAGGACGAACACCGGGGAGCTGTTTTTT.

V and J are TRBV5-6 and TRBJ2-7; D remains unclear. This CDR3 has 11 residues. Trimming stripped 2 bases from V and 7 bases from J, with 7 bases between. CDR1 SGHDT and CDR2 YYEEEE come from the germline V gene. The CDR3 DNA reads as TGTGCCAGCAGCTTACAAGAGGAGCAGTACTTC. Its protein product is CASSLQEEQYF. Filled out from reference TRBV5-6 and TRBJ2-7, the complete variable domain reads DAGVTQSPTHLIKTRGQQVTLRCSPKSGHDTVSWYQQALGQGPQFIFQYYEEEERQRGNFPDRFSGHQFPNYSSELNVNALLLGDSALYLCASSLQEEQYFGPGTRLTVT.

This clonotype was counted many times. This chain joins TRBV3-1 and TRBJ2-2; D unresolved. There are 13 residues in the CDR3. CDR1 LGHDT and CDR2 YNNKEL come from the germline V gene (reference sequence). V was clipped by 2 bases and J by 3 bases, with 4 bases between them. CDR3: CASSQPHTGELFF. CDR3 bases: TGTGCCAGCAGCCAACCCCACACCGGGGAGCTGTTTTTT.

This clonotype showed up many times. The CDR3 DNA is TGTGCCAGCAGTTTTGACAGGGACAATGAGCAGTTCTTC. It specifies CASSFDRDNEQFF. This chain uses TRBV12-3 or TRBV12-4 with TRBJ2-1, with 7 bases matching TRBD1. The CDR3 totals 13 residues. V was pared by 3 bases and J by 5 bases, with 1 base of the junction left unmatched.

This chain links TRBV4-3 with TRBJ2-1; D possibly corresponds to TRBD1 (5 bases). Germline V CDR1 and CDR2: LGHNA, YSLEER. The V gene lost 8 bases and the J gene lost 4 bases, with 12 bases spanning the gap. The length of the CDR3 is 13 residues. CDR3 DNA sequence: TGCGCCAGCGGTATCAGGGTTTACAATGAGCAGTTCTTC. It encodes CASGIRVYNEQFF.

This clonotype was counted only a few times. The chain recombines TRBV20-1 with TRBJ2-7; 10 positions agree with TRBD2. This CDR3 is 20 amino acids long. Trimming took 4 bases from V and 2 from J; bases not matched to a gene: 23. Germline-derived CDR1 and CDR2 are DFQATT and SNEGSKA (reference sequence). The CDR3 bases are TGCAGTGCTACCATTCCCGCGAATAGCGGGAGGTTCTTCGAGCCCTACGAGCAGTACTTC. It codes for CSATIPANSGRFFEPYEQYF.

The gene calls are TRBV3-1 and TRBJ2-1; maybe TRBD2 (7 bases). Germline CDR1 is LGHDT and CDR2 is YNNKEL (reference sequence). The V end was cut by 1 base, the J end by 6 bases, with 13 bases between. The CDR3 sequence is 15 residues long. For the CDR3, the DNA is TGTGCCAGCAGCCAAGGGCGGAGGGGGGGCAATGAGCAGTTCTTC. This gives the protein CASSQGRRGGNEQFF.

This chain connects TRBV7-9 to TRBJ2-3, with D perhaps TRBD1 or TRBD2 (7 bases each). The germline V gene has CDR1 SEHNR and CDR2 FQNEAQ (reference sequence). The CDR3 is 15 amino acids. V lost 5 bases and J lost 2, with 14 bases in between. CDR3 nucleotides: TGTGCCAGCAGCCCCAGGGGGGGAAACACAGATACGCAGTATTTT. It encodes CASSPRGGNTDTQYF. The variable domain in full, completed from reference TRBV7-9 and TRBJ2-3, reads DTGVSQNPRHKITKRGQNVTFRCDPISEHNRLYWYRQTLGQGPEFLTYFQNEAQLEKSRLLSDRFSAERPKGSFSTLEIQRTEQGDSAMYLCASSPRGGNTDTQYFGPGTRLTVL.

This clonotype was detected only a few times. The CDR3 DNA reads as TGTGCCAGCAGCCAACGGGTTACCTACGAGCAGTACTTC. Its translation: CASSQRVTYEQYF. The genes are TRBV3-1 and TRBJ2-7, with D hard to call. Trimming removed 2 bases at V and 2 bases at J, with 7 bases between. CDR3 length: 13 amino acids. Germline values: CDR1 LGHDT, CDR2 YNNKEL (reference sequence).

This clonotype was found many times. This chain links TRBV20-1 with TRBJ2-1, with no clear D. Deletions cut 6 bases from V and 2 bases from J, with 11 bases between. The CDR3 runs 13 residues. Germline lookup yields CDR1 DFQATT and CDR2 SNEGSKA (reference sequence). This CDR3 is CSAKFLTYNEQFF. DNA for the CDR3: TGCAGTGCCAAATTTCTTACCTACAATGAGCAGTTCTTC.

V and J are TRBV5-1 and TRBJ2-5; 7 bases agree with TRBD1. This CDR3 region has 13 residues. The germline V gene has CDR1 SGHRS and CDR2 YFSETQ. V shed 4 bases and J 4 bases; nucleotides not matched to a gene: 4. The CDR3: CASSNTGAETQYF. For the CDR3, the DNA is TGCGCCAGCAGCAACACAGGGGCAGAGACCCAGTACTTC.

The rearrangement uses TRBV10-3 and TRBJ2-5; D is uncertain. CDR1 is ENHRY, CDR2 SYGVKD, per germline. V was cut by 6 bases and J by 2 bases, with 10 bases left in between. This CDR3 is 13 amino acids long. The CDR3 is CAISSSIQETQYF. DNA of the CDR3: TGTGCCATCAGCTCCTCCATTCAAGAGACCCAGTACTTC.

This clonotype was detected ten times or more. The J gene is TRBJ1-1, the V gene TRBV4-2; D remains unclear. Between the trimmed V and J ends, which lost 0 bases and 0 bases, there was a span of 11 bases. Germline V gives CDR1 LGHNA, CDR2 YNFKEQ. CDR3 length equals 16 residues. The CDR3 loop is CASSQDSRRMNTEAFF. The CDR3, as DNA: TGTGCCAGCAGCCAAGATTCGCGACGGATGAACACTGAAGCTTTCTTT.

This clonotype was seen a few times. This chain connects TRBV20-1 to TRBJ2-7, with 13 bases identical to TRBD2. Germline V lookup: CDR1 DFQATT, CDR2 SNEGSKA (reference sequence). The junction had 5 bases not matched to a gene; V was cut back by 1 base and J by 5 bases. This CDR3 has 15 residues. The DNA for the CDR3 is TGCAGTGCTAGAGGGACTAGCGGGAGTGTCAACGAGCAGTACTTC. The encoded protein is CSARGTSGSVNEQYF.

The chain links TRBV7-2 to TRBJ2-3; 7 nucleotides line up with TRBD2. From germline, CDR1 is SGHTA and CDR2 FQGNSA. V trimming: 5 bases; J trimming: 0 bases; junction bases outside the gene matches: 5. CDR3 length: 15 amino acids. The CDR3 sequence: CASSALGGSTDTQYF. The CDR3 DNA reads as TGTGCCAGCAGCGCTTTGGGGGGGAGCACAGATACGCAGTATTTT. Full variable domain (remainder filled in from reference TRBV7-2 and TRBJ2-3): GAGVSQSPSNKVTEKGKDVELRCDPISGHTALYWYRQSLGQGLEFLIYFQGNSAPDKSGLPSDRFSAERTGGSVSTLTIQRTQQEDSAVYLCASSALGGSTDTQYFGPGTRLTVL.

This clonotype was seen more than once but under ten times. The V gene is TRBV10-3, the J gene TRBJ1-1; unclear D gene. Germline V gives CDR1 ENHRY, CDR2 SYGVKD. V dropped 5 bases and J dropped 5 bases, with 9 bases sitting between them. The length of the CDR3 is 12 residues. CDR3 in DNA: TGTGCCATCAGTAACTCTAGAACTGAAGCTTTCTTT. Translating gives CAISNSRTEAFF.

Many counts were recorded for this clonotype. V gene TRBV2 combines with J gene TRBJ2-2; 10 bases match TRBD1. Unmatched junction bases numbered 4, after V lost 6 bases and J lost 0 bases. Germline CDR1 is SNHLY and CDR2 is FYNNEI. The CDR3 runs 16 residues. The CDR3 DNA follows: TGTGCCAGCAGGAAGACAGGGGGCCCGAACACCGGGGAGCTGTTTTTT. It codes for CASRKTGGPNTGELFF. The full variable domain, with the rest looked up from reference TRBV2 and TRBJ2-2, is EPEVTQTPSHQVTQMGQEVILRCVPISNHLYFYWYRQILGQKVEFLVSFYNNEISEKSEIFDDQFSVERPDGSNFTLKIRSTKLEDSAMYFCASRKTGGPNTGELFFGEGSRLTVL.

This clonotype occurred many times. The genes are TRBV12-3 or TRBV12-4 and TRBJ2-7; D is perhaps TRBD1 (6 bases). Trimming took off 1 base at V and 6 bases at J, with 10 bases between the two ends. The CDR3 runs 13 residues. The CDR3 sequence is CASSLGGPGEQYF. The CDR3 DNA reads TGTGCCAGCAGTTTAGGGGGGCCAGGCGAGCAGTACTTC.